This entry concerns a single TCR beta chain. What it binds is unknown. Germline is not matched at one junction end, which may reflect a read error. Looked up from germline, CDR1 is DFQATT and CDR2 is SNEGSKA (reference sequence). This CDR3 contains 12 residues. The data were taken from a study of blood T cells in healthy people across ages. At the level of the study: Template switching captured about one barcoded beta molecule per two T cells.

Then a second PCR, running about 6 to 11 cycles, was carried out with a sample-barcoded 5' primer and a J-beta primer mix. In TCRdb, the 5' RACE reads were re-called with MiXCR into one record per CDR3 protein. This table holds 1.5 million to 2 million distinct CDR3 sequences, approximately 28% found once. Study results and limitations: It was not possible, with unsorted PBMCs, to conclusively compare naive and antigen-experienced cells. Higher diversity, along with more naive CD4+ cells, distinguished long-lived donors from aged donors.

The J gene is TRBJ2-5, the V gene TRBV20-1; a weak D match, TRBD1 (5 bases). Sequencing used blood. This TCR came from a woman aged 25-40 years in good health. The CDR3 sequence: CSAWNRQETRYF. The CDR3 bases are TGCAGTGCGTGGAACAGGCAAGAGACCCGGTACTTC.